The 26 T cell receptor beta chains presented below share a single source sample, sequenced in a study of blood T cell repertoires in COVID-19. Sequencing was performed with immunoSEQ multiplex PCR; in TCRdb, only in-frame clones are kept and a portion is missing. This sample has some 45,000 clones, with 75% to 85% found just once. The material sequenced was peripheral blood. The receptors originated from a man older than 75 in a cohort sampled during active COVID-19.

The genes are TRBV19 and TRBJ1-5; no clear D gene. The germline gives CDR1 LNHDA, CDR2 SQIVND (reference sequence). The CDR3 runs to 15 residues. Trimming removed 4 bases from V and 0 bases from J, with 10 bases in between. The CDR3 spells CASSTLYSSNQPQHF. As DNA, the CDR3 is TGTGCCAGTAGTACCCTCTACAGTAGCAATCAGCCCCAGCATTTT. Combining the CDR3 with reference TRBV19 and TRBJ1-5 gives the whole variable domain DGGITQSPKYLFRKEGQNVTLSCEQNLNHDAMYWYRQDPGQGLRLIYYSQIVNDFQKGDIAEGYSVSREKKESFPLTVTSAQKNPTAFYLCASSTLYSSNQPQHFGDGTRLSIL.

This chain uses TRBV19 with TRBJ1-4; the D is unclear. The CDR3 runs to 12 residues. The germline V gene encodes CDR1 LNHDA and CDR2 SQIVND (reference sequence). V was pared by 6 bases and J by 8 bases, with 10 bases between. The CDR3 DNA is TGTGCCAGTAGCCGGCGGCCAGAAAAACTGTTTTTT. Amino acids: CASSRRPEKLFF.

The chain has TRBV14 and TRBJ2-7; possibly TRBD1 for D (5 bases). Germline V gives CDR1 SGHDN, CDR2 FVKESK. V was trimmed by 0 bases and J by 4 bases, leaving 7 bases between them. The CDR3 has 13 amino acids. The CDR3 sequence is CASSQDRAYEQYF. The DNA of the CDR3 is TGTGCCAGCAGCCAAGACAGGGCGTACGAGCAGTACTTC.

V usage is TRBV2 and J usage is TRBJ1-2, with 9 bases identical to TRBD1. The trim removed 2 bases at V and 5 bases at J, leaving 9 bases unmatched. Germline V gives CDR1 SNHLY, CDR2 FYNNEI. This CDR3 spans 16 amino acids. The CDR3 coding sequence is TGTGCCAGCAGTGAACGCTCCGGACAGGGGAATTATGGCTACACCTTC. Protein sequence: CASSERSGQGNYGYTF.

CDR3 region: CASSLEGTNTEAFF. The CDR3 coding sequence is TGTGCCAGCAGTTTGGAGGGGACGAACACTGAAGCTTTCTTT. This chain uses TRBV28 with TRBJ1-1; maybe TRBD1 (5 bases). Deletions cut 3 bases from V and 1 base from J, with 9 bases between. The CDR3 contains 14 residues. Germline CDR1 and CDR2: MDHEN and SYDVKM.

V is TRBV10-3 and J is TRBJ1-1; no definite D call. Germline V CDR1 and CDR2: ENHRY, SYGVKD. V lost 2 bases, J lost 1 base, and 8 bases lay in between. The CDR3 extends over 14 amino acids. This chain's CDR3 is CAISEGRGNTEAFF. The CDR3 DNA sequence: TGTGCCATCAGTGAGGGAAGAGGGAACACTGAAGCTTTCTTT.

This rearrangement joins TRBV18 to TRBJ2-1; 10 bases match TRBD1. J lost 3 bases, V lost 4 bases, and 9 bases had no gene match. The length of the CDR3 is 17 residues. Germline V gene data show CDR1 as KGHSH and CDR2 as LQKENI. CDR3 sequence reads: CASSRNSGTGDYNEQFF. The CDR3 DNA follows: TGTGCCAGCTCACGGAACTCCGGGACAGGGGACTACAATGAGCAGTTCTTC. Supplemented by reference TRBV18 and TRBJ2-1, the full variable domain reads NAGVMQNPRHLVRRRGQEARLRCSPMKGHSHVYWYRQLPEEGLKFMVYLQKENIIDESGMPKERFSAEFPKEGPSILRIQQVVRGDSAAYFCASSRNSGTGDYNEQFFGPGTRLTVL.

V and J are TRBV2 and TRBJ1-2; TRBD1 agrees at 9 bases. The trim removed 0 bases at V and 7 bases at J, leaving 3 bases unmatched. From germline, CDR1 is SNHLY and CDR2 FYNNEI. The CDR3 covers 14 residues. The CDR3 region has the DNA TGTGCCAGCAGTGAAGCGGGGGGACAGGGTGGCTACACCTTC. This gives the protein CASSEAGGQGGYTF.

This clone turned up a few times. V gene TRBV7-9 combines with J gene TRBJ1-2; TRBD1 is a possible D gene (5 bases). From germline, CDR1 is SEHNR and CDR2 FQNEAQ (reference sequence). The germline V and J ends were trimmed by 4 bases and 3 bases, with 9 bases remaining between them. CDR3 size: 13 residues. The CDR3 DNA reads as TGTGCCAGCAGCTCGGACACATACTATGGCTACACCTTC. Its translation is CASSSDTYYGYTF.

The chain carries TRBV5-1 and TRBJ1-1, with TRBD1 as a possible D gene (6 bases). The V and J ends lost 5 bases and 5 bases respectively, with 7 bases between them. CDR1 and CDR2 from the germline V gene are SGHRS and YFSETQ. The CDR3 spans 11 residues. The CDR3 reads CASRRGTEAFF. CDR3 in DNA: TGCGCCAGCAGGAGGGGGACTGAAGCTTTCTTT.

The rearrangement uses TRBV7-8 and TRBJ2-1; D might be TRBD1 (5 bases). The CDR3 has 15 residues. The germline V gene encodes CDR1 SGHVS and CDR2 FQNEAQ. V was shortened by 7 bases and J by 5 bases, with 18 bases between the two germline ends. CDR3 in DNA: TGTGCCAGCATGGGGCGGCTTTTGGGGAACAATGAGCAGTTCTTC. This gives the protein CASMGRLLGNNEQFF.

The chain has TRBV28 and TRBJ2-5, with 10 bases fitting TRBD1. The J segment lost 5 bases and the V segment lost 5 bases, leaving 11 bases of the junction unmatched. Germline V CDR1 and CDR2: MDHEN, SYDVKM. CDR3 length: 16 residues. CDR3 amino acids: CASSPIGTGERETQYF. In DNA form, the CDR3 reads TGTGCCAGCAGTCCTATAGGGACAGGGGAAAGGGAGACCCAGTACTTC.

The V call is TRBV7-9, the J call TRBJ2-7; D possibly corresponds to TRBD1 (5 bases). The V gene's germline CDR1 is SEHNR and CDR2 FQNEAQ (reference sequence). V dropped 4 bases and J dropped 2 bases, with 12 bases sitting between them. The CDR3 is 14 amino acids. In nucleotides, the CDR3 is TGTGCCAGCAGCTCGTATCGACAGACCTACGAGCAGTACTTC. Protein product: CASSSYRQTYEQYF.

The V gene is TRBV7-9, the J gene TRBJ2-6, with 8 positions matching TRBD2. This CDR3 spans 17 amino acids. Germline loops: CDR1 SEHNR, CDR2 FQNEAQ (reference sequence). V was pared by 1 base and J by 1 base, with 3 bases of the junction left unmatched. The CDR3 bases are TGTGCCAGCAGCTTAGGAGTAGCGGGGTCTGGGGCCAACGTCCTGACTTTC. Translated, it gives CASSLGVAGSGANVLTF.

The chain uses TRBV4-2 and TRBJ2-6, with 9 bases matching TRBD1. The CDR3 has 20 amino acids. The germline gives CDR1 LGHNA, CDR2 YNFKEQ. With V trimmed by 5 bases and J by 0 bases, 14 bases remained unmatched. The CDR3 nucleotides read TGTGCCAGCAGCAGGGGACAGGGAGTAAGGGGCCGCTCTGGGGCCAACGTCCTGACTTTC. Amino acid sequence: CASSRGQGVRGRSGANVLTF.

V and J are TRBV10-1 and TRBJ2-1; D call uncertain. This CDR3 spans 14 amino acids. The V and J ends lost 4 bases and 7 bases respectively, with 14 bases between them. Per germline, CDR1 WNHNN and CDR2 SYGVQD (reference sequence). The CDR3 spells CASSGAPYGNEQFF. CDR3 sequence (DNA): TGCGCCAGCAGTGGAGCGCCGTATGGGAATGAGCAGTTCTTC.

In this sample, this clone turned up a few times. This rearrangement joins TRBV6-5 to TRBJ2-7, with TRBD1 as a possible D gene (5 bases). The length of the CDR3 is 14 residues. Per the germline V gene, CDR1 is MNHEY and CDR2 is SVGAGI. The V gene lost 2 bases and the J gene lost 5 bases, with 13 bases spanning the gap. The CDR3 loop is CASSYGQATHEQYF. CDR3 bases: TGTGCCAGCAGTTACGGACAAGCGACCCACGAGCAGTACTTC.

This clone was detected a few times. The rearrangement links TRBV19 to TRBJ2-7, with 8 bases matching TRBD1. The CDR3 contains 14 residues. CDR1 and CDR2 from the germline V gene are LNHDA and SQIVND (reference sequence). Trimming took 4 bases from V and 2 from J; bases not matched to a gene: 4. CDR3 protein: CASSTGTGPYEQYF. CDR3 nucleotides: TGTGCCAGTAGTACGGGGACAGGCCCCTACGAGCAGTACTTC.

J is TRBJ2-5 and V is TRBV5-1; TRBD2 is a possible D gene (6 bases). This CDR3 spans 15 amino acids. Germline V CDR1 and CDR2: SGHRS, YFSETQ. Trimming removed 0 bases at V and 7 bases at J, with 16 bases between. The CDR3 region is CASSLGWTQEGTQYF. CDR3 nucleotides: TGCGCCAGCAGCTTGGGTTGGACGCAGGAGGGGACCCAGTACTTC.

This chain's CDR3 is CASSFGGLNTGELFF. The CDR3 region has the DNA TGTGCCAGCAGCTTCGGGGGACTAAACACCGGGGAGCTGTTTTTT. The V and J genes are TRBV11-3 and TRBJ2-2; the match to TRBD2 covers 7 bases. Germline V gives CDR1 SGHNT, CDR2 YENEEA. CDR3 length: 15 residues. The trim removed 3 bases at V and 2 bases at J, leaving 3 bases unmatched. Full variable domain (remainder filled in from reference TRBV11-3 and TRBJ2-2): EAGVVQSPRYKIIEKKQPVAFWCNPISGHNTLYWYLQNLGQGPELLIRYENEEAVDDSQLPKDRFSAERLKGVDSTLKIQPAELGDSAVYLCASSFGGLNTGELFFGEGSRLTVL.

This clone was detected only once. The rearrangement links TRBV11-2 to TRBJ2-1; D perhaps matches TRBD2 (6 bases). V lost 5 bases, J lost 9 bases, and 11 bases lay in between. The CDR3 sequence is 12 residues long. In germline, CDR1 is SGHAT, CDR2 FQNNGV. As DNA, the CDR3 is TGTGCCAGCAGCGCCCGCGGGGTTGAGCAGTTCTTC. Its translation is CASSARGVEQFF.

V and J are TRBV6-5 and TRBJ1-2; D is uncertain. This CDR3 region has 13 residues. Germline V lookup: CDR1 MNHEY, CDR2 SVGAGI. CDR3 residues: CGTARDFNYGYTF. In DNA, the CDR3 is TGTGGGACCGCGAGGGATTTTAACTATGGCTACACCTTC.

The genes are TRBV4-1 and TRBJ1-1; 9 bases line up with TRBD1. Germline CDR1 reads MGHRA; CDR2 reads YSYEKL. The trim removed 0 bases at V and 5 bases at J, leaving 7 bases unmatched. This CDR3 has 16 amino acids. DNA of the CDR3: TGCGCCAGCAGCCAAGATCTTTGGGACAGGGTAACTGAAGCTTTCTTT. This gives the protein CASSQDLWDRVTEAFF.

The chain has TRBV27 and TRBJ2-5; weak D call: TRBD2 (6 bases). CDR3 length equals 16 residues. The ends were cut back, 3 bases at V and 2 bases at J, with 16 bases in the middle. CDR1 and CDR2 (germline): MNHEY, SMNVEV (reference sequence). CDR3 bases: TGTGCCAGCAGTTTTGTTTGGGGAGGATGGCAAGAGACCCAGTACTTC. Protein product: CASSFVWGGWQETQYF.

V and J are TRBV28 and TRBJ1-2, with 8 bases aligning to TRBD1. This CDR3 is 17 amino acids long. Germline trimming cut 1 base from V and 5 bases from J; bases unmatched to any gene: 12. Germline CDR1 and CDR2: MDHEN and SYDVKM. The CDR3 nucleotides are TGTGCCAGCAGTTTATCGCCGGGCAGACAGGGGTCTTATGGCTACACCTTC. This codes for CASSLSPGRQGSYGYTF.

The CDR3 spells CATSETGVGYTF. In DNA form, the CDR3 reads TGTGCCACCAGTGAGACAGGGGTTGGCTACACCTTC. The chain employs TRBV24-1 and TRBJ1-2, with TRBD1 matching 8 bases. V dropped 4 bases and J dropped 7; count of bases not matched to a gene: 1. Germline CDR1 reads KGHDR; CDR2 reads SFDVKD. This CDR3 has 12 residues.